The 13 T cell receptor beta chains below come from one sample, sequenced in a study of PD-1 blockade in classical Hodgkin lymphoma. Generated by immunoSEQ multiplex PCR, the TCRdb table keeps only in-frame clones and is missing some. Of 25,000 or so clones listed, about 74% were seen once; the top ten hold 2.4%. Exposure to brentuximab vedotin varied, and each patient had relapsed following autologous stem cell transplantation. Purification of CD4+ T cells from thawed PBMCs was performed via magnetic negative selection. The sequencing here drew on CD4+ T cells from blood, taken at baseline. Source of these receptors: a human donor with classical Hodgkin lymphoma.

The chain combines TRBV5-1 with TRBJ2-3; D unclear. Between the trimmed V and J ends, which lost 0 bases and 3 bases, there was a span of 14 bases. The CDR3 spans 16 residues. Germline CDR1 and CDR2: SGHRS and YFSETQ. The CDR3, as DNA: TGCGCCAGCAGCTTGGTCGTGCGTAAGGAGACAGATACGCAGTATTTT. The encoded protein is CASSLVVRKETDTQYF.

This chain uses TRBV7-6 with TRBJ2-7, with a possible D match to TRBD2 (5 bases). This CDR3 region has 11 residues. Trimming pared 2 bases from V and 10 bases from J, leaving 9 bases between. CDR1 is SGHVS and CDR2 is FNYEAQ in the germline V gene. The CDR3 sequence: CASSLQRRQYF. CDR3 sequence (DNA): TGTGCCAGCAGCTTACAGCGGCGTCAGTACTTC.

This clone appeared a single time. V usage is TRBV2 and J usage is TRBJ2-5, with a tentative D call TRBD2 (5 bases). The CDR3 covers 14 residues. From germline, CDR1 is SNHLY and CDR2 FYNNEI. Trimming took off 6 bases at V and 4 bases at J, with 15 bases between the two ends. CDR3 sequence reads: CASSRIRGTETQYF. The CDR3, as DNA: TGTGCCAGCAGCCGGATTCGGGGAACAGAGACCCAGTACTTC. The entire variable domain, with the rest obtained from reference TRBV2 and TRBJ2-5, is as follows: EPEVTQTPSHQVTQMGQEVILRCVPISNHLYFYWYRQILGQKVEFLVSFYNNEISEKSEIFDDQFSVERPDGSNFTLKIRSTKLEDSAMYFCASSRIRGTETQYFGPGTRLLVL.

The chain has TRBV30 and TRBJ1-2; D not certain. The CDR3 runs 12 residues. The germline V and J ends were trimmed by 3 bases and 8 bases, with 13 bases remaining between them. Per the germline V gene, CDR1 is GTSNPN and CDR2 is SVGIG (reference sequence). CDR3 sequence (DNA): TGTGCCTGGAGCAAGGGAGGGCGGGGCTACACCTTC. Amino acid sequence: CAWSKGGRGYTF. Combining the CDR3 with reference TRBV30 and TRBJ1-2 gives the whole variable domain SQTIHQWPATLVQPVGSPLSLECTVEGTSNPNLYWYRQAAGRGLQLLFYSVGIGQISSEVPQNLSASRPQDRQFILSSKKLLLSDSGFYLCAWSKGGRGYTFGSGTRLTVV.

This chain joins TRBV6-5 and TRBJ1-2; no firm D call. Germline CDR1 MNHEY, CDR2 SVGAGI. This CDR3 comprises 12 residues. V lost 6 bases and J lost 1, with 6 bases in between. CDR3 protein: CASRAYNYGYTF. CDR3 coding DNA: TGTGCCAGCAGGGCATATAACTATGGCTACACCTTC.

This sequence joins TRBV29-1 and TRBJ2-5, with D hard to call. The germline V gene has CDR1 SQVTM and CDR2 ANQGSEA. The ends were cut back, 1 base at V and 0 bases at J, with 12 bases in the middle. The CDR3 sequence is 15 residues long. As DNA, the CDR3 is TGCAGCGTTGAAGGAATGGCGGCGTACCAAGAGACCCAGTACTTC. Protein sequence: CSVEGMAAYQETQYF.

The rearrangement links TRBV7-8 to TRBJ2-1; 10 positions match TRBD2. CDR1 and CDR2 (germline): SGHVS, FQNEAQ. The CDR3 totals 16 residues. Unmatched junction bases numbered 10, after V lost 6 bases and J lost 5 bases. The CDR3 sequence: CASSPKRGGRNNEQFF. In DNA form, the CDR3 reads TGTGCCAGCAGTCCGAAGCGGGGGGGCAGGAACAATGAGCAGTTCTTC.

The V and J genes are TRBV2 and TRBJ2-7; 7 nucleotides match TRBD1. The CDR3 is 14 amino acids. Trimming removed 10 bases from V and 0 bases from J; junction bases left unmatched: 9. Looked up from germline, CDR1 is SNHLY and CDR2 is FYNNEI. CDR3 region: CATIRDSNSYEQYF. For the CDR3, the DNA is TGTGCCACTATCAGGGACAGCAACTCCTACGAGCAGTACTTC.

This rearrangement joins TRBV7-8 to TRBJ2-3, with 7 bases identical to TRBD1. V lost 4 bases and J lost 0; bases outside the gene matches: 4. Germline CDR1 is SGHVS and CDR2 is FQNEAQ. This CDR3 has 15 residues. The CDR3 loop reads CASSYRDSSTDTQYF. CDR3 in DNA: TGTGCCAGCAGCTACCGGGACAGCAGCACAGATACGCAGTATTTT.

The chain is built from TRBV7-8 and TRBJ2-7; 7 positions agree with TRBD2. V lost 5 bases to trimming and J lost 4 bases; unmatched junction nucleotides: 8. Germline lookup yields CDR1 SGHVS and CDR2 FQNEAQ. This CDR3 spans 14 amino acids. CDR3 nucleotide sequence: TGTGCCAGCAGCCGCGGGACTACAAATTACGAGCAGTACTTC. This codes for CASSRGTTNYEQYF.

The gene calls are TRBV7-9 and TRBJ1-1; no clear D gene. Per the germline V gene, CDR1 is SEHNR and CDR2 is FQNEAQ (reference sequence). Trimming removed 1 base from V and 10 bases from J, with 10 bases in between. This CDR3 region has 12 residues. The CDR3 sequence: CASSLVTRRAFF. In nucleotides, the CDR3 is TGTGCCAGCAGCTTAGTCACACGGAGAGCTTTCTTT.

CDR3: CASSPRGDRATEAFF. The DNA of the CDR3 is TGTGCCAGCAGCCCTAGGGGGGACAGGGCCACTGAAGCTTTCTTT. This chain joins TRBV7-8 and TRBJ1-1, with 9 bases lining up with TRBD1. The CDR3 contains 15 residues. Germline values: CDR1 SGHVS, CDR2 FQNEAQ. V was clipped by 5 bases and J by 4 bases; unmatched bases: 8.

The chain joins TRBV7-7 to TRBJ2-5; D call uncertain. CDR3 length equals 15 residues. The V and J ends lost 1 base and 5 bases respectively, with 14 bases between them. Germline V CDR1 and CDR2: SSHAT, FNYEAQ (reference sequence). CDR3 loop: CASSLEGLAAETQYF. As DNA, the CDR3 is TGTGCCAGCAGCTTAGAAGGATTGGCGGCGGAGACCCAGTACTTC.